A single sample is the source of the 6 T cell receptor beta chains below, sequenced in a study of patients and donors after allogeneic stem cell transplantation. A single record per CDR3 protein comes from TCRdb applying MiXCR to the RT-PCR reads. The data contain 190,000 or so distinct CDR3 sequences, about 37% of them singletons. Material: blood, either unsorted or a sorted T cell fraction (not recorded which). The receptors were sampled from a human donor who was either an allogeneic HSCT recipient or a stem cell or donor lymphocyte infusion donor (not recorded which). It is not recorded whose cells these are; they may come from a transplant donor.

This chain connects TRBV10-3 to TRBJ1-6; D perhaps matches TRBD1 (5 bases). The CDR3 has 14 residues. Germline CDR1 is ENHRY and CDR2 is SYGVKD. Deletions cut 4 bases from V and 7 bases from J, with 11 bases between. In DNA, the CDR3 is TGTGCCATCAGTGTAGCAGGGAGGAATTCACCCCTCCACTTT. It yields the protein CAISVAGRNSPLHF.

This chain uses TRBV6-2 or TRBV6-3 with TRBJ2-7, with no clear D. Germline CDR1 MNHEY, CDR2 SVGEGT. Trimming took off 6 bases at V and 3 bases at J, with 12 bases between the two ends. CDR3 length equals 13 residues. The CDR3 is CASSPGRVYEQYF. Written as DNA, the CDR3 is TGTGCCAGCAGCCCGGGCCGGGTCTACGAGCAGTACTTC.

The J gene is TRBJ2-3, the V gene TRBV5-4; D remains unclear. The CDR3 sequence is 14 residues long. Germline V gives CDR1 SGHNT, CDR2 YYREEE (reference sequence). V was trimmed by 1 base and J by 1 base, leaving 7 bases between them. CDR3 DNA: TGTGCCAGCAGCTTGCGGGTCCGCACAGATACGCAGTATTTT. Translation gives CASSLRVRTDTQYF. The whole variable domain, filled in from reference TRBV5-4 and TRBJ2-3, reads ETGVTQSPTHLIKTRGQQVTLRCSSQSGHNTVSWYQQALGQGPQFIFQYYREEENGRGNFPPRFSGLQFPNYSSELNVNALELDDSALYLCASSLRVRTDTQYFGPGTRLTVL.

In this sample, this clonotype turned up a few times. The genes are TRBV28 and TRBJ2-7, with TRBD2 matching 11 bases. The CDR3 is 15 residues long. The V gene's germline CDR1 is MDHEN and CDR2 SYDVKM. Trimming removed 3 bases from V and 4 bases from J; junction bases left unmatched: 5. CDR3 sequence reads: CASSLGSSGRYEQYF. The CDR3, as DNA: TGTGCCAGCAGTTTGGGGTCTAGCGGGAGGTACGAGCAGTACTTC.

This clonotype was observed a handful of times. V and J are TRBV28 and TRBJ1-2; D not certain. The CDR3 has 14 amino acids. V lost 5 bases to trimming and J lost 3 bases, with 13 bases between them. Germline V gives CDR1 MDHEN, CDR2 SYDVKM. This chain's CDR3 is CASSPDGSYYGYTF. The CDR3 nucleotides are TGTGCCAGCAGTCCGGACGGAAGTTACTATGGCTACACCTTC.

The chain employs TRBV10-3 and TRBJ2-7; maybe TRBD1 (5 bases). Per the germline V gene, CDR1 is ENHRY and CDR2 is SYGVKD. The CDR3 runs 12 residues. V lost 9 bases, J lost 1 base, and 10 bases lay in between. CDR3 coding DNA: TGTGCCATGTCCTCAGGGTCCTACGAGCAGTACTTC. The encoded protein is CAMSSGSYEQYF.